This record covers a single T cell receptor (beta chain). Antigen: not known. 13 Jbeta primers and 60 Vbeta primers were used for the PCR. Generated by immunoSEQ multiplex PCR, the TCRdb table keeps only in-frame clones and is missing some. Among approximately 180,000 clones, roughly 73% were seen once, and the ten largest hold approximately 1.8%. This record belongs to a study of cytomegalovirus exposure and HLA in healthy donors. Germline V gene data show CDR1 as SGHRS and CDR2 as YFSETQ. The V and J ends lost 1 base and 2 bases respectively, with 9 bases between them. CDR3 length: 14 amino acids. Study-level findings and limits: One variant, a missense change in DCLRE1C, was linked in a later analysis to TCR beta V- and J-gene trimming.

This chain uses TRBV5-1 with TRBJ2-5; D ambiguous. Sample: PBMCs. This clonotype originated in a woman in her thirties in good health and CMV-seronegative. CDR3 residues: CASSLMARQETQYF. CDR3 sequence (DNA): TGCGCCAGCAGCTTGATGGCAAGACAAGAGACCCAGTACTTC.